This T cell receptor (beta chain) was recovered during a study of T cell responses to AZD1222 COVID-19 vaccine. The CDR3 is 14 amino acids. The J segment lost 8 bases and the V segment lost 5 bases, leaving 11 bases of the junction unmatched. Germline V gene sequence: CDR1 MGHRA, CDR2 YSYEKL. Profiled with immunoSEQ multiplex PCR; TCRdb holds only in-frame clones, not every one. Among approximately 50,000 clones listed, 75% to 90% were seen once. This chain connects TRBV4-1 to TRBJ1-2, with TRBD1 matching 7 bases. The sequenced sample was peripheral blood, obtained 28 days after the second AZD1222 dose. This receptor was obtained from an adult who received the AZD1222 COVID-19 vaccine. The CDR3 here is CASSRPGQNGGYTF. In DNA form, the CDR3 reads TGCGCCAGCAGCAGACCGGGACAGAACGGGGGCTACACCTTC.